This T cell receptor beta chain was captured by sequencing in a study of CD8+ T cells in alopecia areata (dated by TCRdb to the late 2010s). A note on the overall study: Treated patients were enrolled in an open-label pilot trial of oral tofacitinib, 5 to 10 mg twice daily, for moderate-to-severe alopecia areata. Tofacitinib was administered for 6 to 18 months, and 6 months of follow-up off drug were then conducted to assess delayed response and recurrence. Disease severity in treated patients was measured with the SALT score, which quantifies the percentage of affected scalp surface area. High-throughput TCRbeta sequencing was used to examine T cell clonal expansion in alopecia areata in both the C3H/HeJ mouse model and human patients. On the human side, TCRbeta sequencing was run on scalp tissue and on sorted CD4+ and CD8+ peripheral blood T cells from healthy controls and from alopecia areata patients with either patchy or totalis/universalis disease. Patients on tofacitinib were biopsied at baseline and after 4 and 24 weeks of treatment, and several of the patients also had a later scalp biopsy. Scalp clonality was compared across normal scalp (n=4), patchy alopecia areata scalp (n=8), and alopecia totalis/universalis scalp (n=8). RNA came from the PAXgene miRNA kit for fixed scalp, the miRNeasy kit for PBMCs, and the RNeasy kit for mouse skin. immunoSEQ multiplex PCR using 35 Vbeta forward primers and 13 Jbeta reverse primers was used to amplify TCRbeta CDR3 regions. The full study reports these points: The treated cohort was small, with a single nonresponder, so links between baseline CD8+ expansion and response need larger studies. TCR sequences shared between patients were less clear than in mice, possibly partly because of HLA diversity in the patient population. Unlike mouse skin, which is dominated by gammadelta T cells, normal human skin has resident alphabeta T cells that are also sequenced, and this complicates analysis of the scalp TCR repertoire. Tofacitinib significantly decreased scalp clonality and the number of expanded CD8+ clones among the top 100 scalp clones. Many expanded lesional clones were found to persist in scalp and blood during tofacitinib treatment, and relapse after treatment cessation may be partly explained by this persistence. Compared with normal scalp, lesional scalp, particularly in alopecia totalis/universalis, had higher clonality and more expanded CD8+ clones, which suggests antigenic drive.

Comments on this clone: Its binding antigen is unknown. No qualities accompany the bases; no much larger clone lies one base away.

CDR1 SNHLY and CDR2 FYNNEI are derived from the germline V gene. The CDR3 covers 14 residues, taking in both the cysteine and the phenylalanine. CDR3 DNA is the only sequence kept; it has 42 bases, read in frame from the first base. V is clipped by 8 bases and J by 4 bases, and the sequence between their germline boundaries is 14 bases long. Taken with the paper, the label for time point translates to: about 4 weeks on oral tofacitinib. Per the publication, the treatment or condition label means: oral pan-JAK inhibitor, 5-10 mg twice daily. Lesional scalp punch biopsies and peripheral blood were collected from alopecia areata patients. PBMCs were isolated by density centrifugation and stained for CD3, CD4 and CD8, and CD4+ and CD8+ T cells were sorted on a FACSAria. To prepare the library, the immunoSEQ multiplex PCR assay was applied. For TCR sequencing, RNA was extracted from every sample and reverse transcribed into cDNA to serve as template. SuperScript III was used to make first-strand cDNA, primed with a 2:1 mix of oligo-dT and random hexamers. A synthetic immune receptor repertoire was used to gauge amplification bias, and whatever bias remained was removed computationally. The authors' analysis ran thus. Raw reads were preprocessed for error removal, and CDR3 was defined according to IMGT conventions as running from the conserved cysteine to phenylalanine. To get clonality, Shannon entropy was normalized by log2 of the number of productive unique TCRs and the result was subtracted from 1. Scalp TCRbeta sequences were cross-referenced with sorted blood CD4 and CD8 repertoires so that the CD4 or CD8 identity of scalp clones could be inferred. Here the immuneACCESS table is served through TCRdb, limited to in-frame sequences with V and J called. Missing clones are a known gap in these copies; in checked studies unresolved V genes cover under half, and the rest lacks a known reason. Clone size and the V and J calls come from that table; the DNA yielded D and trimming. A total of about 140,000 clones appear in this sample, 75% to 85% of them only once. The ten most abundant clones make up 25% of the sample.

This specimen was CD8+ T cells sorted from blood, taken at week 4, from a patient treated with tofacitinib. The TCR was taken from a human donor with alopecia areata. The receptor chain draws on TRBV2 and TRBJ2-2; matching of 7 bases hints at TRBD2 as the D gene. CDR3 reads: CASDGGRVTGELFF. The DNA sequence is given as TGTGCCAGCGACGGGGGGCGAGTCACCGGGGAGCTGTTTTTT.